Sequencing of this T cell receptor beta chain was carried out in a study of T cells in Graves' hyperthyroidism and ophthalmopathy. Study overall: Blood from the periphery was taken at initial diagnosis, before any treatment. Study-wide results and limits: Blood samples included most of the expanded thyroid clonotypes exceeding 0.001.

This clonotype occurred a few times. Its matching antigen is unknown. What was amplified from RNA transcripts were TCR beta CDR3 regions. The HTBI set primed first-round TCR CDR3 RT-PCR. A single record per CDR3 protein comes from TCRdb applying MiXCR to the multiplex PCR reads. The table lists 640,000 or so distinct CDR3 sequences, about 15% of them singletons. Germline V gene sequence: CDR1 SGDLS, CDR2 YYNGEE. Between the trimmed V and J ends, which lost 0 bases and 2 bases, there was a span of 9 bases. There are 15 residues in the CDR3. The PBMCs were sourced from fresh peripheral blood (approximately 9 ml).

Material: blood. The chain employs TRBV9 and TRBJ1-5, with unresolved D. The origin of this receptor is a woman aged 40 to 55 with Graves' ophthalmopathy. The CDR3 loop is CASSVGGYGNQPQHF. The DNA of the CDR3 is TGTGCCAGCAGCGTAGGGGGTTATGGCAATCAGCCCCAGCATTTT.